This record concerns one TCR beta chain sequence. No antigen is known for it. The sample comes from a study of post-analysis software for immune sequencing data. General study results and limits: Included in a set of five TRBV segments more frequent in patients than controls were TRBV5-6, TRBV5-1 and TRBV20-1.

Prepared libraries of TCR beta cDNA carried unique molecular identifiers. TCRdb reprocessed the PCR reads with MiXCR, giving one entry per CDR3 protein. The table lists about half a million distinct CDR3 sequences, 30% to 40% of them singletons. CDR3 length: 18 amino acids. V was clipped by 5 bases and J by 0 bases; unmatched bases: 14. In germline, CDR1 is SGHAT, CDR2 FQNNGV. V gene TRBV11-2 combines with J gene TRBJ2-3; 7 bases line up with TRBD2. The receptor was derived from a girl aged 2 to 17 with multiple sclerosis. The specimen sequenced was blood. CDR3 loop: CASSPSLWSGVSTDTQYF. Here the CDR3 DNA reads TGTGCCAGCAGCCCCTCCCTCTGGAGCGGGGTAAGCACAGATACGCAGTATTTT.